This T cell receptor beta chain comes out of a study of T-cell memory formation after mild COVID-19. Study in general: The two donors had largely donor-specific TCR clusters.

TCRdb fed the 5' RACE reads into MiXCR, producing one record per CDR3 protein. The sample holds fewer than 650,000 distinct CDR3 sequences, 17% seen once. This clonotype was counted at least ten times. This clonotype was sampled from an adult woman who had mild COVID-19 (a few samples of this study predate the infection). Cell type and time point are not known. The source material was PBMCs or a T cell subset sorted from them (not recorded which).

CDR3 in amino acids: CASSSQRGHMINQPQHF. In nucleotides, the CDR3 is TGTGCCAGCAGCTCACAAAGAGGGCATATGATCAATCAGCCCCAGCATTTT. The chain combines TRBV5-6 with TRBJ1-5; D unclear. The CDR3 loop spans 17 amino acids. Trimming shortened V by 3 bases and J by 3 bases, and 19 bases separated the two germline ends. Germline loops: CDR1 SGHDT, CDR2 YYEEEE.